This T cell receptor (beta chain) was sequenced during a study of CD8 T cells in ankylosing spondylitis. Study results and limitations: Matched synovial fluid from ankylosing spondylitis patients was reported to be enriched for disease-linked clones. Certain motif variants had earlier been reported in reactive arthritis synovial fluid and blood. It appeared that ankylosing spondylitis blood was characterized by a TCR beta motif of roughly 8 highly homologous variants.

Libraries for TCR beta were made by quantitative 5'-RACE with molecular barcodes. TCRdb recomputed calls from the 5' RACE reads with MiXCR, one row per CDR3 protein. The data contain roughly 450,000 distinct CDR3 sequences, 25% to 30% of them singletons. This clonotype has more than one count but fewer than ten. Its antigen is currently unknown. The germline gives CDR1 SNHLY, CDR2 FYNNEI. The CDR3 totals 13 residues. The chain uses TRBV2 and TRBJ2-1; possibly TRBD2 for D (6 bases). What was sequenced was blood, either unsorted or a sorted T cell fraction (not recorded which). This TCR was sampled from a male donor with ankylosing spondylitis. The CDR3 is CATGTQGTNEQFF. CDR3 DNA: TGTGCGACCGGGACTCAAGGTACCAATGAGCAGTTCTTC.